These 16 T cell receptor beta chains were sequenced from one sample in a study of T cells in Graves' hyperthyroidism and ophthalmopathy. Amplified regions were TCR beta CDR3 sequences from RNA transcripts. HTBI primers were used for first-round RT-PCR of the TCR CDR3. TCRdb re-derived calls from the multiplex PCR reads in MiXCR, one entry per CDR3 protein. The sample lists roughly 400,000 distinct CDR3 sequences; around 15% were seen once. The sequenced sample consisted of blood. The receptors derive from a man aged 50 or older with Graves' ophthalmopathy.

The CDR3 region has the DNA TGTGCCATCAGTGGAACAGAAGAGACCCAGTACTTC. It specifies CAISGTEETQYF. The chain uses TRBV10-3 and TRBJ2-5; D gene ambiguous. There are 12 residues in the CDR3. V was trimmed by 4 bases and J by 3 bases, leaving 6 bases between them. Germline V CDR1 and CDR2: ENHRY, SYGVKD.

This clonotype has a handful of counts. The V and J genes are TRBV2 and TRBJ2-2; 7 bases map to TRBD2. V lost 11 bases, J lost 1 base, and 7 bases stayed unmatched. The CDR3 extends over 14 amino acids. In germline, CDR1 is SNHLY, CDR2 FYNNEI. The CDR3 nucleotides are TGTGCCTCACGAGCGGGGCTGAACACCGGGGAGCTGTTTTTT. This sequence encodes CASRAGLNTGELFF.

This clonotype has ten or more counts. The chain is built from TRBV10-3 and TRBJ2-1; perhaps D is TRBD1 or TRBD2 (6 bases each). The CDR3 runs 12 residues. Germline CDR1 reads ENHRY; CDR2 reads SYGVKD. V lost 10 bases to trimming and J lost 7 bases, with 14 bases between them. The CDR3 is CATGARWNEQFF. The CDR3 DNA reads as TGTGCCACGGGGGCAAGATGGAATGAGCAGTTCTTC.

Regarding this clonotype: This may be a read error, as it is one base from a much larger clone. This chain joins TRBV9 and TRBJ2-3; 7 bases agree with TRBD1. V shed 4 bases, J shed 8 bases, and the junction held 7 bases outside the gene matches. The CDR3 has 13 amino acids. The germline gives CDR1 SGDLS, CDR2 YYNGEE. This CDR3 reads CASSLRTGGTQYF. The DNA for the CDR3 is TGTGCCAGCAGCCTCCGGACAGGCGGTACGCAGTATTTT.

About this clonotype itself: With a much larger clone just one base away, this may be a read error. The chain links TRBV20-1 to TRBJ1-5; D gene ambiguous. The germline CDR1 and CDR2 sequences are DFQATT and SNEGSKA (reference sequence). V was shortened by 6 bases and J by 3 bases, with 15 bases between the two germline ends. The CDR3 consists of 14 residues. The CDR3 is CSAPGASPNQPQHF. The CDR3 coding sequence is TGCAGTGCCCCTGGAGCCAGCCCCAATCAGCCCCAGCATTTT.

This clonotype was seen more than once but under ten times. The chain uses TRBV20-1 and TRBJ2-1; no clear D. The germline V gene has CDR1 DFQATT and CDR2 SNEGSKA (reference sequence). Deletions cut 1 base from V and 6 bases from J, with 7 bases between. This CDR3 is built from 12 residues. The chain's CDR3 is CSARVIFNEQFF. The CDR3 bases are TGCAGTGCTAGAGTTATATTCAATGAGCAGTTCTTC.

This clonotype was detected many times. The CDR3 sequence: CASSVGLMNTEAFF. The CDR3 DNA reads TGTGCCAGCAGCGTAGGACTTATGAACACTGAAGCTTTCTTT. The chain uses TRBV9 and TRBJ1-1; the D is unclear. In germline, CDR1 is SGDLS, CDR2 YYNGEE. V gave up 0 bases and J gave up 0 bases, with 6 bases separating them. The CDR3 sequence is 14 residues long.

The genes are TRBV2 and TRBJ1-3, with a weak D call TRBD1 (6 bases). V gave up 1 base and J gave up 2 bases, with 6 bases separating them. The length of the CDR3 is 14 residues. CDR1 and CDR2 (germline): SNHLY, FYNNEI. The CDR3 region has the DNA TGTGCCAGCAGTGAAGACAGGGCTGGAAACACCATATATTTT. The encoded protein is CASSEDRAGNTIYF.

This clonotype appeared a few times. V gene TRBV6-1 combines with J gene TRBJ2-3; D possibly corresponds to TRBD2 (5 bases). This CDR3 is 15 amino acids long. V lost 1 base and J lost 2, with 10 bases in between. Germline V lookup: CDR1 MNHNS, CDR2 SASEGT. CDR3: CASSEVGSYTDTQYF. CDR3 in DNA: TGTGCCAGCAGTGAAGTAGGGAGTTACACAGATACGCAGTATTTT.

Ten or more counts support this clonotype. The V and J genes are TRBV11-2 and TRBJ2-1, with D unclear. Trimming pared 0 bases from V and 5 bases from J, leaving 14 bases between. The CDR3 spans 16 residues. Germline loops: CDR1 SGHAT, CDR2 FQNNGV. DNA of the CDR3: TGTGCCAGCAGCTTAGATCTTCAGGTCTTTGACAATGAGCAGTTCTTC. This sequence encodes CASSLDLQVFDNEQFF.

The gene calls are TRBV5-1 and TRBJ2-1, with 7 bases matching TRBD1. This CDR3 is 15 amino acids long. Trimming at V came to 4 bases and at J to 1 base, leaving 5 bases not matched to a gene. Per the germline V gene, CDR1 is SGHRS and CDR2 is YFSETQ. The CDR3 coding sequence is TGCGCCAGCAGCCCCCTGACAGGGTCCTACAATGAGCAGTTCTTC. This codes for CASSPLTGSYNEQFF.

In this sample, this clonotype turned up many times. The V call is TRBV29-1, the J call TRBJ1-1; no clear D gene. The germline V gene encodes CDR1 SQVTM and CDR2 ANQGSEA. CDR3 length: 13 amino acids. CDR3 bases: TGCACCTACCACGCGGTCAGTTTCACTGAAGCTTTCTTT. It codes for CTYHAVSFTEAFF.

This clonotype showed up many times. The J gene is TRBJ2-7, the V gene TRBV18, with TRBD2 matching 11 bases. This CDR3 comprises 15 residues. Germline values: CDR1 KGHSH, CDR2 LQKENI. V was pared by 1 base and J by 4 bases, with 3 bases of the junction left unmatched. The CDR3 nucleotides read TGTGCCAGCTCACCACATAGACTAGCGGGGTACGAGCAGTACTTC. Translated: CASSPHRLAGYEQYF.

This clonotype was detected ten times or more. The chain links TRBV19 to TRBJ1-1; D call uncertain. V lost 3 bases, J lost 4 bases, and 6 bases lay in between. The CDR3 is made up of 12 amino acids. Germline-derived CDR1 and CDR2 are LNHDA and SQIVND (reference sequence). CDR3 bases: TGTGCCAGTAGTATGGGTGGCACTGAAGCTTTCTTT. This codes for CASSMGGTEAFF.

CDR3 sequence reads: CSVESKTGGYTF. CDR3 nucleotides: TGCAGCGTTGAATCCAAGACAGGGGGCTACACCTTC. The chain carries TRBV29-1 and TRBJ1-2; TRBD1 matches at 7 bases. V was pared by 2 bases and J by 8 bases, with 5 bases of the junction left unmatched. Germline-derived CDR1 and CDR2 are SQVTM and ANQGSEA. This CDR3 is built from 12 residues.

The chain combines TRBV5-1 with TRBJ2-1, with 10 bases fitting TRBD2. Trimming took 4 bases from V and 4 from J; bases not matched to a gene: 8. CDR1 SGHRS and CDR2 YFSETQ come from the germline V gene. CDR3 length: 16 residues. The CDR3 DNA reads as TGCGCCAGCAGCCCCGAACCACTAGCGGGATACAATGAGCAGTTCTTC. It is translated as CASSPEPLAGYNEQFF.